This is a list of T cell receptor beta chains from one sample in a study of shared clonotypes between healthy human individuals. Repertoires were generated with immunoSEQ multiplex PCR, while TCRdb's copy carries only in-frame clones and drops some. The sample lists 2 million to 2.5 million clones; 80% to 95% were seen once. Sample: naive CD4+ T cells from PBMCs. The receptors shown here come from a man between 18 and 35 years old in good health. Some clones in this sample may be carry-over from other donors' samples. The CDR3 runs from the conserved cysteine through the conserved F or W. The D gene is left open where the match is weak. For some rows the clone size is stated as once, few or many, or as a class when expanded; others skip it.

d_call clone_size j_call v_call cdr3_aa cdr3_nt
TRBD2 NA TRBJ2-2 TRBV10-1 CASGRNSREGTTGELFF TGCGCCAGCGGGAGGAATTCGCGGGAGGGTACCACCGGGGAGCTGTTTTTT
NA NA TRBJ2-4 TRBV28 CASSLQGSNIQYF TGTGCCAGCAGTTTACAGGGGTCGAACATTCAGTACTTC
NA NA TRBJ2-1 TRBV9 CASGRALGNEQFF TGTGCCAGCGGGCGGGCCCTGGGAAATGAGCAGTTCTTC
TRBD1 NA TRBJ1-3 TRBV5-1 CASSVQGQEGNTIYF TGCGCCAGCAGCGTACAAGGACAGGAAGGAAACACCATATATTTT
TRBD1 NA TRBJ2-2 TRBV28 CASSDYRGQNGELFF TGTGCCAGCAGTGACTACAGGGGGCAAAACGGGGAGCTGTTTTTT
NA NA TRBJ2-7 TRBV6-6 CASTLPTTGQNEQYF TGTGCCAGCACCCTTCCAACGACCGGGCAGAACGAGCAGTACTTC
TRBD2 once TRBJ2-2 TRBV7-9 CASSPWAGTSNTGELFF TGTGCCAGCAGCCCCTGGGCCGGGACTAGCAACACCGGGGAGCTGTTTTTT
NA NA TRBJ1-1 TRBV5-1 CASSFDMNTEAFF TGCGCCAGCAGCTTCGATATGAACACTGAAGCTTTCTTT
NA NA TRBJ1-1 TRBV10-3 CAITGGAQNTEAFF TGTGCCATCACTGGGGGCGCGCAGAACACTGAAGCTTTCTTT
NA NA TRBJ2-3 TRBV12-1 CASRLPGLATTDTQYF TGTGCCAGCAGACTACCGGGTCTAGCGACCACAGATACGCAGTATTTT
NA NA TRBJ2-1 TRBV15 CATSRDTPLLGGEQFF TGTGCCACCAGCAGAGATACCCCCCTACTCGGCGGTGAGCAGTTCTTC
TRBD1 NA TRBJ1-5 TRBV7-9 CASAGQNSNQPQHF TGTGCCAGCGCGGGACAGAATAGCAATCAGCCCCAGCATTTT
NA NA TRBJ2-1 TRBV28 CASSLARRGSSYNEQFF TGTGCCAGCAGTCTAGCTAGGAGAGGTAGCTCCTACAATGAGCAGTTCTTC
NA NA TRBJ2-1 TRBV10-3 CAISESGQTPYNEQFF TGTGCCATCAGTGAGTCGGGCCAGACTCCATACAATGAGCAGTTCTTC
TRBD1 once TRBJ2-7 TRBV2 CASSQTGGSPYEQYF TGTGCCAGCAGTCAGACAGGGGGGTCCCCCTACGAGCAGTACTTC
NA NA TRBJ2-7 TRBV28 CASSQLVYEQYF TGTGCCAGCAGTCAGCTTGTCTACGAGCAGTACTTC
TRBD2 NA TRBJ2-7 TRBV19 CASGRGGAYEQYF TGTGCCAGCGGCCGGGGGGGAGCGTACGAGCAGTACTTC
NA NA TRBJ2-7 TRBV7-9 CASSLPNYEQYF TGTGCCAGCAGCTTACCGAACTACGAGCAGTACTTC
TRBD2 NA TRBJ2-3 TRBV4-3 CASSQFYLAGGDTQYF TGCGCCAGCAGCCAATTTTACCTAGCGGGAGGGGATACGCAGTATTTT
TRBD1 NA TRBJ2-7 TRBV7-9 CASSPTGQGVYEQYF TGTGCCAGCAGCCCCACCGGACAGGGAGTTTACGAGCAGTACTTC
NA NA TRBJ2-3 TRBV19 CASSEGGGMHTQYF TGTGCCAGTAGTGAGGGCGGAGGTATGCATACGCAGTATTTT
NA NA TRBJ2-1 TRBV5-4 CASSLAELGGAHEQFF TGTGCCAGCAGCTTGGCCGAGCTCGGAGGGGCCCATGAGCAGTTCTTC
TRBD1 NA TRBJ2-5 TRBV5-1 CASSRDRDFIGETQYF TGCGCCAGCAGCCGGGACAGGGATTTTATCGGGGAGACCCAGTACTTC
NA NA TRBJ1-3 TRBV5-1 CASSSGKGSGNTIYF TGCGCCAGCAGCTCCGGTAAGGGCTCTGGAAACACCATATATTTT
NA NA TRBJ1-2 TRBV2 CASSGDSNYGYTF TGTGCCAGCAGTGGGGACTCTAACTATGGCTACACCTTC
NA NA TRBJ2-7 TRBV27 CASRDTVSYEQYF TGTGCCAGCCGGGACACTGTCTCCTACGAGCAGTACTTC
NA NA TRBJ2-5 TRBV5-1 CASSLGDSSETQYF TGCGCCAGCAGCTTGGGGGACTCATCAGAGACCCAGTACTTC
TRBD1 NA TRBJ2-3 TRBV11-2 CASSLSRQGSTDTQYF TGTGCCAGCAGCCTGAGCCGACAGGGGAGCACAGATACGCAGTATTTT
NA NA TRBJ2-5 TRBV5-1 CASSLRETQYF TGCGCCAGCAGCTTGAGGGAGACCCAGTACTTC
NA NA TRBJ2-5 TRBV5-1 CASSSQGETQYF TGCGCCAGCAGCTCCCAAGGGGAGACCCAGTACTTC
NA NA TRBJ1-1 TRBV7-3 CASTQGLGTEAFF TGTGCTTCTACACAGGGTTTAGGCACTGAAGCTTTCTTT
NA once TRBJ1-1 TRBV7-9 CASSEDLNTEAFF TGTGCCAGCAGCGAGGACCTGAACACTGAAGCTTTCTTT
NA NA TRBJ1-2 TRBV28 CASSSAGTWGYTF TGTGCCAGCAGTTCCGCAGGGACGTGGGGCTACACCTTC
NA NA TRBJ2-1 TRBV30 CAWGRLGIAYNEQFF TGTGCCTGGGGGAGGCTGGGAATTGCTTACAATGAGCAGTTCTTC
NA once TRBJ2-7 TRBV7-2 CASSWAPSYEQYF TGTGCCAGCAGTTGGGCACCATCCTACGAGCAGTACTTC
NA NA TRBJ1-5 TRBV18 CASSHFRDYSNQPQHF TGTGCCAGCTCACATTTCCGGGACTATAGCAATCAGCCCCAGCATTTT
NA NA TRBJ2-1 TRBV9 CASTVTGSRSDEQFF TGTGCCAGCACTGTCACAGGGTCTAGGTCCGATGAGCAGTTCTTC
NA NA TRBJ2-5 TRBV19 CASSIGGRDETQYF TGTGCCAGTAGTATAGGGGGCAGGGATGAGACCCAGTACTTC
NA few TRBJ1-1 TRBV18 CASSPRPQDLTEAFF TGTGCCAGCTCACCACGGCCCCAGGATCTCACTGAAGCTTTCTTT
NA few TRBJ1-1 TRBV29-1 CSVSGEGMNTEAFF TGCAGCGTTTCAGGGGAGGGGATGAACACTGAAGCTTTCTTT
TRBD2 NA TRBJ2-5 TRBV28 CASTPSGSSQETQYF TGTGCCAGCACCCCTAGCGGGAGTAGCCAAGAGACCCAGTACTTC
NA NA TRBJ2-3 TRBV27 CASSATLEGSTDTQYF TGTGCCAGCAGTGCAACTTTGGAGGGAAGCACAGATACGCAGTATTTT
NA NA TRBJ2-1 TRBV7-9 CASRRAGIEQFF TGTGCCAGCAGGCGGGCAGGAATTGAGCAGTTCTTC
NA NA TRBJ2-3 TRBV9 CASSVSRDRDTQYF TGTGCCAGCAGCGTCTCCAGGGACCGAGATACGCAGTATTTT
NA NA TRBJ1-1 TRBV7-2 CASSLVSGRTEAFF TGTGCCAGCAGCTTAGTATCCGGGAGGACTGAAGCTTTCTTT
NA NA TRBJ1-2 TRBV2 CASSDRVRGYTF TGTGCCAGCAGTGATAGGGTCAGGGGCTACACCTTC
NA once TRBJ2-5 TRBV7-9 CASSLPSSRETQYF TGTGCCAGCAGCTTGCCCTCTTCGCGGGAGACCCAGTACTTC
TRBD1 NA TRBJ2-7 TRBV6-5 CASRGLGQGWEQYF TGTGCCAGCAGGGGGCTAGGACAGGGATGGGAGCAGTACTTC
NA NA TRBJ2-7 TRBV7-8 CASSLEVYEQYF TGTGCCAGCAGCTTAGAGGTGTACGAGCAGTACTTC
NA NA TRBJ2-5 TRBV14 CASSQWETQYF TGTGCCAGCAGCCAATGGGAGACCCAGTACTTC
TRBD1 NA TRBJ1-2 TRBV11-3 CASSPDGTATYGYTF TGTGCCAGCAGCCCAGACGGGACAGCGACCTATGGCTACACCTTC